The sequence of this T cell receptor (beta chain) was determined in a study of CD8+ T cells in alopecia areata. Study-wide findings and caveats: Elevated clonality characterized lesional scalp relative to normal scalp, particularly in alopecia totalis/universalis.

On this clone itself: Its antigen is as yet unknown.

V shed 4 bases and J shed 8 bases, with 11 bases lying between them. The CDR3 spans 12 residues. Germline lookup yields CDR1 MNHEY and CDR2 SVGAGI. Investigators isolated RNA and reverse transcribed it into cDNA to act as the sequencing template. TCRdb's copy holds only in-frame clones and misses some; the assay was immunoSEQ multiplex PCR. The table records 150,000 to 200,000 clones, about 60% of them present only once. This sequence originates from a human donor in good health. Source material: CD4+ T cells sorted from blood. The chain employs TRBV6-5 and TRBJ1-2; D gene unclear. The CDR3 nucleotides are TGTGCCAGCAGTTCCCGGGCTGTCGGCTACACCTTC. Translated, it gives CASSSRAVGYTF.